This T cell receptor beta chain was captured by sequencing in a study of blood T cell repertoires in COVID-19. In the study overall: The origin of the acute and convalescent COVID-19 samples was the United States, Italy and Spain. Nucleic acid was either cDNA or gDNA, and it came from T cells, B-cell-depleted T cells, or PBMCs.

The germline V gene has CDR1 MNHNY and CDR2 SVGAGI (reference sequence). V was cut by 0 bases and J by 7 bases, with 7 bases left in between. CDR3 size: 13 residues. Per the original data handling: Amplification of reference gene primers was used by the study to estimate nucleated cell counts. Assay: immunoSEQ multiplex PCR; the TCRdb copy retains only in-frame clones and omits some. Clonal size and the V and J genes are those of that table, whereas D and trimming came from the DNA. Here the sample spans 90,000 to 140,000 clones, about four fifths being singletons. The clonotype comes from a woman of 80 years or more with acute or convalescent COVID-19. The chain carries TRBV6-6 and TRBJ1-5, with D unresolved. Sequenced sample: peripheral blood. CDR3 amino acids: CASSYSWAQPQHF. CDR3 nucleotides: TGTGCCAGCAGTTACTCTTGGGCCCAGCCCCAGCATTTT.